The 18 T cell receptor beta chains below were found in one sample sequenced in a study of cytomegalovirus exposure and HLA in healthy donors. Both 60 Vbeta primers and 13 Jbeta primers went into the PCR. Using immunoSEQ multiplex PCR, the repertoire was profiled, and TCRdb retains in-frame clones only, with some absent. Of about 190,000 clones detected, almost 80% appear once; the ten largest clones hold 1.6%. Sequenced: PBMCs. These receptors were obtained from a woman under 30 in good health and CMV-seronegative.

This clone has a single count. The J gene is TRBJ1-4, the V gene TRBV5-1; 7 bases are a match to TRBD1. Trimming removed 7 bases from V and 6 bases from J; junction bases left unmatched: 9. The CDR3 consists of 14 residues. Germline V gene lookup returns CDR1 SGHRS and CDR2 YFSETQ. The CDR3 sequence is CASQTGRRDEKLFF. In DNA form, the CDR3 reads TGCGCCAGCCAGACAGGGAGGAGGGATGAAAAACTGTTTTTT.

V is TRBV19 and J is TRBJ2-1; the D is unclear. With 2 bases removed from V and 7 bases from J, the gap between germline ends came to 9 bases. Germline V gives CDR1 LNHDA, CDR2 SQIVND (reference sequence). The CDR3 covers 13 residues. The CDR3 DNA reads TGTGCCAGTAGTATATCCCCCCCGAATGAGCAGTTCTTC. Translated: CASSISPPNEQFF.

The sample holds one count of this clone. The V gene is TRBV29-1, the J gene TRBJ2-3; D is undetermined. Trimming stripped 4 bases from V and 3 bases from J, with 5 bases between. This CDR3 comprises 11 residues. Germline V lookup: CDR1 SQVTM, CDR2 ANQGSEA. The CDR3 DNA reads TGCAGCGTTGTACGGACAGATACGCAGTATTTT. It specifies CSVVRTDTQYF.

This clone was recorded a few times. The chain carries TRBV28 and TRBJ2-7, with a weak D call TRBD1 (7 bases). The CDR3 sequence is 15 residues long. Trimming removed 8 bases at V and 3 bases at J, with 20 bases between. Per the germline V gene, CDR1 is MDHEN and CDR2 is SYDVKM. The CDR3 DNA reads TGTGCCAGCCATATTGGTGGGCAGGGGGGCTACGAGCAGTACTTC. This translates into CASHIGGQGGYEQYF.

The rearrangement uses TRBV6-1 and TRBJ1-2; 7 bases are shared with TRBD1. Trimming cost V 6 bases and J 6 bases; bases outside gene matches: 7. Germline V gene lookup returns CDR1 MNHNS and CDR2 SASEGT. The CDR3 length is 13 residues. Written as DNA, the CDR3 is TGTGCCAGCAGCCCTGGACAGGTCGATGGCTACACCTTC. As protein: CASSPGQVDGYTF.

The rearrangement uses TRBV9 and TRBJ1-4; D might be TRBD1 (6 bases). Deletions cut 3 bases from V and 8 bases from J, with 14 bases between. CDR1 is SGDLS and CDR2 is YYNGEE in the germline V gene. The CDR3 consists of 14 residues. The CDR3 here is CASSATGGEEKLFF. The CDR3 DNA is TGTGCCAGCAGCGCGACAGGAGGCGAAGAAAAACTGTTTTTT.

The V call is TRBV27, the J call TRBJ1-5, with TRBD1 identical over 7 bases. The CDR3 covers 16 residues. J was trimmed by 2 bases and V by 4 bases; bases with no gene match: 8. The germline V gene has CDR1 MNHEY and CDR2 SMNVEV (reference sequence). The CDR3 sequence: CASSSRGLEGNQPQHF. CDR3 nucleotides: TGTGCCAGCAGTTCAAGGGGGCTGGAGGGCAATCAGCCCCAGCATTTT.

The chain carries TRBV19 and TRBJ1-2; 9 bases agree with TRBD1. CDR1 LNHDA and CDR2 SQIVND come from the germline V gene (reference sequence). CDR3 size: 13 residues. The J segment lost 7 bases and the V segment lost 2 bases, leaving 2 bases of the junction unmatched. The CDR3 bases are TGTGCCAGTAGTATAAAGGACAGGGGTGGCTACACCTTC. Protein sequence: CASSIKDRGGYTF.

The rearrangement joins TRBV29-1 to TRBJ1-2; TRBD1 might be the D (6 bases). V lost 5 bases to trimming and J lost 2 bases, with 15 bases between them. Germline-derived CDR1 and CDR2 are SQVTM and ANQGSEA. The CDR3 extends over 14 amino acids. For the CDR3, the DNA is TGCAGCGTTACGGGGGGCAGGGGAAACTATGGCTACACCTTC. Residues: CSVTGGRGNYGYTF.

The chain is built from TRBV28 and TRBJ2-1; 8 bases line up with TRBD1. Germline V CDR1 and CDR2: MDHEN, SYDVKM. The trim removed 6 bases at V and 9 bases at J, leaving 13 bases unmatched. The length of the CDR3 is 15 residues. The CDR3 is CASSQSTGGSSEQFF. CDR3 DNA sequence: TGTGCCAGCAGCCAAAGCACAGGGGGTTCCTCTGAGCAGTTCTTC.

This clone was seen more than once but under ten times. J is TRBJ1-1 and V is TRBV7-9; 7 bases are shared with TRBD1. CDR1 SEHNR and CDR2 FQNEAQ come from the germline V gene (reference sequence). The CDR3 runs 14 residues. Unmatched junction bases numbered 2, after V lost 3 bases and J lost 1 base. The DNA of the CDR3 is TGTGCCAGCAGCTTTCAGGGGGGGAACACTGAAGCTTTCTTT. Translating gives CASSFQGGNTEAFF.

The chain is built from TRBV5-4 and TRBJ2-7; TRBD2 matches at 10 bases. The CDR3 has 16 residues. Unmatched junction bases numbered 11, after V lost 5 bases and J lost 3 bases. Per germline, CDR1 SGHNT and CDR2 YYREEE (reference sequence). The CDR3 loop reads CASSSRVVAGGYEQYF. Written as DNA, the CDR3 is TGTGCCAGCAGTTCCCGGGTGGTAGCGGGGGGCTACGAGCAGTACTTC.

This clone was counted a few times. The chain couples TRBV5-1 to TRBJ1-1; D gene uncertain. Germline V gives CDR1 SGHRS, CDR2 YFSETQ. The CDR3 loop spans 14 amino acids. V was trimmed by 0 bases and J by 5 bases, leaving 11 bases between them. Written as DNA, the CDR3 is TGCGCCAGCAGCTTGGCCAGAACGGAGACTGAAGCTTTCTTT. Amino acids: CASSLARTETEAFF.

V gene TRBV6-5 combines with J gene TRBJ2-5; 7 bases fit TRBD1. This CDR3 is 15 amino acids long. The germline V gene encodes CDR1 MNHEY and CDR2 SVGAGI. V lost 2 bases and J lost 2; bases outside the gene matches: 5. The CDR3 protein is CASSYNRDRQETQYF. In DNA, the CDR3 is TGTGCCAGCAGTTACAACCGGGACAGACAAGAGACCCAGTACTTC.

The chain has TRBV29-1 and TRBJ2-2, with D possibly matching TRBD2 (6 bases). Germline V gene lookup returns CDR1 SQVTM and CDR2 ANQGSEA. The CDR3 length is 14 residues. V was clipped by 5 bases and J by 0 bases, with 10 bases between them. The CDR3 DNA sequence: TGCAGCGTTTTTCGGGAGCCGAACACCGGGGAGCTGTTTTTT. Amino acids: CSVFREPNTGELFF.

This chain links TRBV2 with TRBJ2-7; no definite D call. This CDR3 comprises 14 residues. Deletions cut 4 bases from V and 0 bases from J, with 10 bases between. In germline, CDR1 is SNHLY, CDR2 FYNNEI. The CDR3, as DNA: TGTGCCAGCAGTGGGGCCAGGTCCTCCTACGAGCAGTACTTC. It translates to CASSGARSSYEQYF.

This clone showed up just once. The same CDR3 also results from other DNA sequences found in this sample. The J gene is TRBJ2-3, the V gene TRBV5-4; 10 bases map to TRBD2. There are 15 residues in the CDR3. The V gene end was trimmed by 4 bases and the J gene end by 1 base; junction bases not matched to a gene: 3. CDR1 and CDR2 (germline): SGHNT, YYREEE (reference sequence). The CDR3 reads CASSPTSGGTDTQYF. The CDR3 DNA reads as TGTGCCAGCAGCCCCACTAGCGGGGGCACAGATACGCAGTATTTT.

The table lists this clone with a few counts. This chain connects TRBV19 to TRBJ2-7, with 8 bases that match TRBD1. Germline CDR1 is LNHDA and CDR2 is SQIVND (reference sequence). CDR3 size: 15 residues. V dropped 4 bases and J dropped 2; count of bases not matched to a gene: 7. CDR3 sequence (DNA): TGTGCCAGTAGTACTTTGGGACAGGCCACCTACGAGCAGTACTTC. This sequence encodes CASSTLGQATYEQYF.